This T cell receptor (beta chain) emerged from a study of cytomegalovirus exposure and HLA in healthy donors (dated by TCRdb to 2016 to 2017). Broadly, across the study: In an earlier analysis of roughly 590 of the donors, about 260 Gb of sequence data and just under 120 million unique TCR beta sequences from 180 million or so T cells were reported. About 320 gigabases of sequencing data and roughly 90 million unique TCR sequences were included in an early release covering around 600 HLA-typed donors. Of the 300 to 450 genotyped donors, 80% to 90% were placed in the genetic ancestry cluster associated with self-reported Caucasian donors. The study aimed to test whether signatures of past pathogen exposure could be identified by cataloging public T cell receptors. The study profiled the T cell repertoires of approximately 700 subjects by immunosequencing and related them to cytomegalovirus serostatus. Along with the roughly 700-subject first cohort, a separate validation cohort of over a hundred different subjects was used. To predict cytomegalovirus infection status, the study brought together high-throughput TCR immunosequencing, statistical association of individual TCRs with disease status, and machine learning. To study patterns of TCR occurrence, a later analysis re-analyzed previously published TCR beta repertoires from 666 donors and added high-resolution HLA genotyping. In the later analysis, no new phenotypic data were used to find candidate immune exposures; instead, reliance was placed on TCR beta sequences and their occurrence across donors. An earlier analysis of roughly 580 of the donors used high-throughput TCR beta sequencing to judge whether each TCR beta V gene segment behaved as functional or pseudogenic. Alongside the repertoire data, information on donor age, sex, ethnicity and CMV serostatus was compiled. A later genetic analysis used genome-wide SNP genotypes for about 65% of the roughly 670 donors, treating that subset as a discovery cohort. Every discovery cohort repertoire had been produced on one sequencing platform. HLA typing included class I and class II loci at four-digit resolution. The number of typed donors differed by locus: 629-630 for A, B, C, DRB1 and DQB1; 522 for DQA1; roughly 600 for DPA1; and roughly 450 for DPB1. Roughly five DR-DQ haplotypes were handled as single units for association and clustering, since linkage in the cohort was strong. Across about 370 genotyped donors of the cohort, an average of about 240,000 unique TCR beta nucleotide sequences per donor were sequenced, and roughly a sixth of those sequences were non-productive.

Overall study results and their limits: This cohort had only TCR beta chains sequenced, and the lack of alpha or paired-chain data limited which features could be detected. In vitro tests confirmed that a few of the cytomegalovirus-associated TCR beta chains recognize cytomegalovirus antigens. Some IMGT-functional V segments, including TRBV6-2 and TRBV6-3, could not be told apart with the 87-base-pair reads, so those segments were excluded. The study listed 164 TCR beta chains as associated with cytomegalovirus. The authors suggested that the approach could potentially be extended to other disease states and immunological phenotypes. Sequencing depth was assumed to be roughly uniform across donors in the presence/absence analyses, though that assumption may not hold. A further reported finding was that TCR beta sequences accurately predicted the HLA-A and HLA-B alleles for most subjects in the first cohort. A group of highly shared sequence variants was considered likely to be a technical artifact of the sequencing pipeline. In a later genetic analysis, fewer N-insertions in productive TCRs were reported among donors in an Asian-associated ancestry cluster than the approximately 670-donor mean. Immune exposure information for the cohort was limited to CMV serostatus. Correlated functional status among segregating V segments might reflect linkage disequilibrium, but an unknown experimental factor could not be ruled out. A later analysis found that HLA-associated TCR beta chains were more clonally expanded and had lower generation probabilities than equally common non-associated chains. In a later analysis, most CMV-associated TCR beta chains were found to appear HLA-restricted, with HLA associations seemingly driven largely by CMV exposure. The classifier was reported to diagnose cytomegalovirus status with high specificity and sensitivity in both the original and validation cohorts. At a false discovery rate of 0.05, a later analysis linked 16,951 TCR beta sequences to specific HLA alleles. When HLA alleles, especially DR and DQ, strongly co-occurred, TCR associations were difficult to assign to individual alleles. Because some donors lacked HLA typing at each locus, the association tests relied only on the typed subset. V-gene and J-gene trimming of TCR beta chains was associated with a missense DCLRE1C variant in a later genetic analysis, and the association was replicated in an independent cohort. The earlier analysis of fewer than 750 of the donors excluded 15 to 20 rarely observed V segments, including chromosome 9 orphons, because counts were too low. While some public TCRs were present in many individuals, most TCR sequences turned up only very rarely across donors. Several of the top co-occurrence clusters appeared to be linked to parvovirus B19, influenza, CMV and Epstein-Barr virus, according to a later analysis. In an earlier analysis of roughly 560 of the donors, most TCR beta V segments were observed in productive rearrangements about 87% or about 30% of the time, broadly matching IMGT annotations. According to a later analysis, TCR association rates differed among HLA loci, with DRB1 alleles showing the most associated TCRs and HLA-C alleles showing the fewest.

In the case of this clone: The specificity of this receptor is unknown. Base quality data are lacking; no much larger clone is found one base away.

The cohort consisted of approximately 690 healthy bone marrow donors. Cohort members were all nominally healthy when sampled, although unrecorded immune exposures were likely present. The donor tested CMV seropositive and was one of the 289 seropositive cohort members. A peripheral blood sample was provided by each donor, and peripheral blood mononuclear cells were used for TCR beta sequencing. The Qiagen DNeasy Blood Extraction Kit was used to extract genomic DNA from the blood cell samples. The library was produced with the immunoSEQ multiplex PCR assay. For the multiplex PCR, a mixture combining 60 forward primers for TCR Vbeta segments and 13 reverse primers for TCR Jbeta segments was used. The CDR3 region of rearranged TCR beta genes was amplified from genomic DNA by a multiplex PCR assay. The Illumina HiSeq System was used to sequence the amplified TCR beta libraries as 87-base-pair reads. Processing in the source paper ran as follows. In a later analysis, tens of millions of unique TCR beta chains were counted across the 650 to 700 repertoires, and approximately 9.9 million of these chains were shared by at least two donors. Raw reads were error-corrected and collapsed into unique sequences with a nearest-neighbor algorithm that merged closely related sequences to remove PCR and sequencing errors. V, D and J gene segments were assigned by aligning CDR3 sequences to IMGT reference sequences. For a sequence to be retained, at least a six-nucleotide match to both a V gene segment and a J gene segment was required. A rearrangement was called productive if the CDR3 had no stop codons and remained in frame with V and J, and every other rearrangement was called non-productive. CDR3 was defined according to IMGT convention as the region running from the second conserved V-encoded cysteine to the conserved J-encoded phenylalanine. The earlier analysis of about 500 of the donors excluded sequences that lacked an unambiguous match to a single V gene segment. In an earlier analysis of some 590 of the donors, V segments were called functional above 56.7% productive rearrangements and were called segregating when the between-donor standard deviation exceeded 5%. A statistical classification framework was built for diagnosing cytomegalovirus status from the catalog of TCR beta chain sequences. V and J gene assignment, in a later analysis, came from comparing TCR nucleotide sequences with IMGT/GENE-DB human TR gene sequences. The TCRdist pipeline was used in a later analysis to assign CDR3 sequences and most-parsimonious VDJ recombination scenarios. In a later analysis, each TCR beta chain was defined by its CDR3 amino acid sequence together with its V-gene family, and reads without a unique V-gene family were excluded. In a later analysis, nearly 600 highly shared, low-generation-probability nucleotide sequences were removed to address suspected cross-contamination and a sequencing artifact. For each public chain, a later analysis derived a clonal expansion index from normalized ranks of inferred template counts within each repertoire. In a later analysis, generation probabilities were computed using a VDJ recombination model fitted to out-of-frame rearrangements, and the results were checked against IGoR. Hypergeometric tests were used in a later analysis to score TCR-TCR, TCR-HLA and TCR-CMV co-occurrence, with a repertoire-size bias correction applied to the TCR pairs. In a later analysis, false discovery rates were estimated by permuting HLA or CMV assignments 20 times. In a later analysis, co-occurring TCRs were grouped using DBSCAN, and TCRdist sequence similarity was added for clustering within HLA-allele-positive subsets. Repertoires with fewer than 30,000 or more than 120,000 public chains, plus five repertoires with anomalous nucleotide sharing, were excluded from co-occurrence clustering. TCRdb provides this immuneACCESS table in a form limited to in-frame rearrangements. Some clones are lacking; in checked studies, under half of them reflect an unresolved V gene, and why the rest are absent is not known. V, J and clone size are taken as reported in that table, and D and trimming were inferred from the DNA itself. This sample has some 96,000 clones in its table, and about 75% of those were observed once. The leading ten clones occupy roughly 7.1% of the sample.

The trim is 10 bases for V and 3 bases for J, with a gap of 15 bases between the germline ends. CDR3 length: 13 amino acids, cysteine to phenylalanine. Kept here is only the CDR3 DNA, which spans 39 bases and is read in frame from base 1. The germline V gene supplies CDR1 KGHSH and CDR2 LQKENI. The sequence is built from TRBV18 and TRBJ1-1; D gene: possibly TRBD1, on 5 matching bases. The source is a man aged 35-49 years in good health and CMV-seropositive. Sequenced: PBMCs. The nucleotide sequence reads TGTGCCACCCGTCAGGGAAGAGACACTGAAGCTTTCTTT. This encodes CATRQGRDTEAFF.